A selection of T cell receptor beta chains follows, all from one sample in a study of blood T cell repertoires in COVID-19. Some clones are missing from TCRdb's copy, which holds only in-frame ones; the method was immunoSEQ multiplex PCR. The sample has approximately 190,000 clones; 80% are singletons. Sequenced input: peripheral blood. All receptors derive from a man aged 55 to 70 with acute or convalescent COVID-19. Both conserved end residues are part of each CDR3. Fields, in order: V gene, clone size, CDR3 protein. Size tells how often a clone was seen (once, few, many) or the class of an expanded clone, and some rows leave it out.

>TRBV6-2/TRBV6-3|.
CASSYTASGFYNEQFF
>TRBV10-3|.
CAISGVAGEYEQYF
>TRBV12-3/TRBV12-4|.
CASREGSQPQHF
>TRBV5-4|.
CASSPDRINYGYTF
>TRBV5-6|once
CASSLGQGALGYTF
>TRBV12-5|.
CASGLDRGLYTQETQYF
>TRBV6-5|.
CAALGRGLNTEAFF
>TRBV10-3|.
CAISESREAGETQYF
>TRBV4-3|.
CASSQERTGAVEKLFF
>TRBV5-1|.
CASSLSGQNNSPLHF
>TRBV21-1|.
CASSKGAGGLYEQYF
>TRBV6-1|.
CASSEGSLAGVSEQFF
>TRBV7-2|.
CASSPRGSYNSPLHF
>TRBV5-1|.
CASSPRQSSGANVLTF
>TRBV10-1|.
CASSETGHPSYEQYF
>TRBV15|.
CATSSWLRPYEQYF
>TRBV3-1/TRBV3-2|once
CASSQTGRFYEQYF
>TRBV6-1|.
CASSEEVGALGYEQYF
>TRBV24-1|.
CATSDTGGSSGNTIYF
>TRBV5-1|many
CASSLDSGYGRTEAFF
>TRBV7-2|.
CASSFYPGGDIQYF
>TRBV19|.
CATRQGGNYGYTF
>TRBV29-1|.
CSVRQGENTEAFF
>TRBV6-4|.
CASSDSLVSRSNEQFF
>TRBV18|.
CASSPRQGLTHTDTQYF
>TRBV6-5|.
CASGTGGFSNQPQHF
>TRBV6-2/TRBV6-3|.
CASSYNAGQGTQETQYF
>TRBV4-2|.
CASSQEGGGRGDTQYF
>TRBV27|.
CASSLSGPTEPQHF
>TRBV19|.
CASSMLIGTVRTNTEAFF
>TRBV19|.
CASSPGIQPQHF
>TRBV6-5|once
CASTSVRGGTDTQYF
>TRBV6-5|.
CASGIPQETQYF
>TRBV12-2|.
CASRLAGLAGGPRTSEQYF
>TRBV6-2/TRBV6-3|.
CASSYMPDYGYTF
>TRBV11-2|.
CASSLQGGNQPQHF
>TRBV2|.
CASSGSNTGELFF
>TRBV4-2|once
CASSRTGILETQYF
>TRBV7-8|.
CASSLILATTEQYF
>TRBV6-6|.
CASSRLRPGQGINEQFF
>TRBV5-1|.
CASSLQGQGVTEAFF
>TRBV12-3/TRBV12-4|once
CASSPSGRDQFF
>TRBV10-3|.
CAISESPNTGELFF
>TRBV24-1|once
CATSGYRDRENPSNEQFF
>TRBV18|.
CASSPGQGGSPLHF
>TRBV5-1|few
CASSWTGRSEQFF
>TRBV4-1|.
CASSQEGRAADTQYF
>TRBV19|.
CASSMHRVYNQPQHF
>TRBV27|.
CASSSQDNYGYTF
>TRBV3-1/TRBV3-2|.
CASSRTQSYEQYF
>TRBV28|.
CASRLAGMANEQFF
>TRBV5-6|.
CASSLYVAGATLSYEQYF
>TRBV30|once
CAWSVEGQMPQHF
>TRBV6-6|.
CASTFLDRQPQHF
>TRBV29-1|once
CSVELGDRVYGYTF
>TRBV27|.
CASSPRQGSYMNTEAFF
>TRBV6-9|.
CASRTPVRGFPYEQYF
>TRBV19|.
CASSIEGQGLTEAFF
>TRBV12-3/TRBV12-4|.
CASRADRDQPQHF